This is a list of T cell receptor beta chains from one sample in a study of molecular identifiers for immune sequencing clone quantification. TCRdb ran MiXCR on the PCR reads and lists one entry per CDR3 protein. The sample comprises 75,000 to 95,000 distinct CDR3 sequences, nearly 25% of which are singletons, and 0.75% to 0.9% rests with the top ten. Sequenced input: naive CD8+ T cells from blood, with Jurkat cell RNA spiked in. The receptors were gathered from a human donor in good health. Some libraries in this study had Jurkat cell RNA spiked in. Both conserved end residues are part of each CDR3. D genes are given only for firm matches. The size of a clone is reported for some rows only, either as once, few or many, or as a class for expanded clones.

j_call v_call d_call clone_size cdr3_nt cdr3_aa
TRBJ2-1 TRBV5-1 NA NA TGCGCCAGCAGCTTGGAGGGCGCAATTGAGCAGTTCTTC CASSLEGAIEQFF
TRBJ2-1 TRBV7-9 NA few TGTGCCAGCAGCCTACCCCCACCCAATGAGCAGTTCTTC CASSLPPPNEQFF
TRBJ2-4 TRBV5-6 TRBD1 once TGTGCCAGCCCTCACCTGAAAGGGACAGGGCTGATTCAGTACTTC CASPHLKGTGLIQYF
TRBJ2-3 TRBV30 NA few TGTGCTTCTGTCCCTGGAGATAGCACAGATACGCAGTATTTT CASVPGDSTDTQYF
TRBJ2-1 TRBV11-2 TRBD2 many TGTGCCAGCAGCGGGACTAGCGGGATATACAATGAGCAGTTCTTC CASSGTSGIYNEQFF
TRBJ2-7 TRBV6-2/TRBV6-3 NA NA TGTGCCAGCGGTTACCCGGGACCCCAAGAGCAGTACTTC CASGYPGPQEQYF
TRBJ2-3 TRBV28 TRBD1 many TGTGCCAGCAGAGGGGGACAGGGACTTTACACAGATACGCAGTATTTT CASRGGQGLYTDTQYF
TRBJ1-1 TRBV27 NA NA TGTGCCAGCAGGGGGGTTGGAGTCGCAAACACTGAAGCTTTCTTT CASRGVGVANTEAFF
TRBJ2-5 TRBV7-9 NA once TGTGTCAGCAGTGACGGGAGAGGGGAGTACTTC CVSSDGRGEYF
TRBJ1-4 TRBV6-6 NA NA TGTGCCAGCAGTTACACGAGTTACGAGAGTGTAGCTAATGAAAAACTGTTTTTT CASSYTSYESVANEKLFF
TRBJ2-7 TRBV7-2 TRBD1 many TGTGCCAGCAGCTCATTCCCCGGACAGGGCCTCAGCGAGCAGTACTTC CASSSFPGQGLSEQYF
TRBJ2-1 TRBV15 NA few TGTGCCACCTCGCCGGGGCGGGGTATTTACAATGAGCAGTTCTTC CATSPGRGIYNEQFF
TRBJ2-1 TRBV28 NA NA TGTGCCAGCAGGCATCCGGCGGGTCAAGGGGGTTATACAAATGAGCAGTTCTTC CASRHPAGQGGYTNEQFF
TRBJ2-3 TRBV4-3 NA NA TGCGCCAGCAGCCAAGTACGGGACCACGATTTCACAGATACGCAGTATTTT CASSQVRDHDFTDTQYF
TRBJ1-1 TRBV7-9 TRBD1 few TGTGCCAGCAGCCTATACGACAGGGGAAGAACTGAAGCTTTCTTT CASSLYDRGRTEAFF
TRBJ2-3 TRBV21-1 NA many TGTGCCAGCAGCAAGGGACTAGCGGACGCGATCGGCACAGATACGCAGTATTTT CASSKGLADAIGTDTQYF
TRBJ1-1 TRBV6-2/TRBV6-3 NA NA TGTGCCAGCACCGTTGGACCGAGAATGAACACTGAAGCTTTCTTT CASTVGPRMNTEAFF
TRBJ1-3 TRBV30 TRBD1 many TGTGCCTGGGGAGACAGGGCTGGAAACACCATATATTTT CAWGDRAGNTIYF
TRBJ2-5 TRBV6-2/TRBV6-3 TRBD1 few TGTGCCAGCAGTTACCCTTGGACAGGGGAAGAAGAGACCCAGTACTTC CASSYPWTGEEETQYF
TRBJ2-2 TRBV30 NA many TGTGCCTGGAGTGTAACGGGGGTCGGCACCGGGGAGCTGTTTTTT CAWSVTGVGTGELFF
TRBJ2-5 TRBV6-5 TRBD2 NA TGTGCCAGCAGTATCCTGTCGGGACTAGCGGAAGTGGAGACCCAGTACTTC CASSILSGLAEVETQYF
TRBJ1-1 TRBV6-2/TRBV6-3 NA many TGTGCCAGCAGTGCGTCGGTAGCCTGGAACACTGAAGCTTTCTTT CASSASVAWNTEAFF
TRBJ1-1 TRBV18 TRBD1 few TGTGCCAGCTCACCACCGGGACAGGGAGTGAACACTGAAGCTTTCTTT CASSPPGQGVNTEAFF
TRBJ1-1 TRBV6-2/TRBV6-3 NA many TGTGCCAGCAGTTACGCAGAGGGACCCACTGAAGCTTTCTTT CASSYAEGPTEAFF
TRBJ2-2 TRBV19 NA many TGTGCCAGTAGTATCCCGACCCGGGGTTGGACGTCCGGGGAGCTGTTTTTT CASSIPTRGWTSGELFF
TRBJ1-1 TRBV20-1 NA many TGCAGTGCTAGAGAGGGGGGATGGGGAGGTGACACTGAAGCTTTCTTT CSAREGGWGGDTEAFF
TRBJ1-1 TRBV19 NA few TGTGCCAGTAGTCCCAGGGTTGGGATGAGCACTGAAGCTTTCTTT CASSPRVGMSTEAFF
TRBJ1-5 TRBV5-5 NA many TGTGCCAGCAGCCCGACGGGTCAGCCCCAGCATTTT CASSPTGQPQHF
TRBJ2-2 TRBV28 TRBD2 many TGTGCCAGCAGTTTGTCGCTAGCGGGAGTAGCCGGGGAGCTGTTTTTT CASSLSLAGVAGELFF
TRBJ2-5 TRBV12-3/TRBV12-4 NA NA TGTGCCAGTGGTCCGAGAAGAGAGACCCAGTACTTC CASGPRRETQYF
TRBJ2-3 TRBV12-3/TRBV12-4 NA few TGTGCCAGCAGTACTGTTCGACCAGATACGCAGTATTTT CASSTVRPDTQYF
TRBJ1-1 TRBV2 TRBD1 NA TGTGCCAGCATGACAGGGCTTATCGCTGAAGCTTTCTTT CASMTGLIAEAFF
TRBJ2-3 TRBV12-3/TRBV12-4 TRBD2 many TGTGCCAGCAGTTTTGTGTTAGCGGGGGGCTCTTACACAGATACGCAGTATTTT CASSFVLAGGSYTDTQYF
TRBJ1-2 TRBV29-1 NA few TGCAGCGTTGAGGGCCCGGGAAACTACGGCGGCTACACCTTC CSVEGPGNYGGYTF
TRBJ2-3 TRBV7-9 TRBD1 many TGTGCCAGCAGCTCCCTGACAGGGGTAGATACGCAGTATTTT CASSSLTGVDTQYF
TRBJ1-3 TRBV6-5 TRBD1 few TGTGCCAGCAGTCCGATCGGGACAGGGATGGCTGGAAACACCATATATTTT CASSPIGTGMAGNTIYF
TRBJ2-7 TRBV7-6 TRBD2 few TGTGCCAGCAGCCCTCTAGCGGGAGGGAGCTACGAGCAGTACTTC CASSPLAGGSYEQYF